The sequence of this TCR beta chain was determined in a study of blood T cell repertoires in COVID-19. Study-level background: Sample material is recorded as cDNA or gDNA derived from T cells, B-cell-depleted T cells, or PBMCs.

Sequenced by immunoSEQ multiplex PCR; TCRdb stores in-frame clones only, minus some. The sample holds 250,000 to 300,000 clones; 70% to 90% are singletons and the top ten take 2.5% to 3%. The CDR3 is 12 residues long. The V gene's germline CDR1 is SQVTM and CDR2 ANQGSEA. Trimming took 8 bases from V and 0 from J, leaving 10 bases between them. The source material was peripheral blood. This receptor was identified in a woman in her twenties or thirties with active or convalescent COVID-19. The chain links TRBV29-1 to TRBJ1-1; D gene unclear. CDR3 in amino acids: CSSPGVNTEAFF. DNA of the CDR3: TGCAGCTCACCCGGGGTGAACACTGAAGCTTTCTTT.